This TCR beta chain is from a study of shared clonotypes between healthy human individuals. Broader study findings: Clonotype sharing among donors likely depends on sequencing depth.

Concerning this clone: Its antigen is not known.

Unsorted PBMC DNA underwent sequencing on ten immunoSEQ deep assay plates. As handled by the study authors: Filtering differed since immunoSEQ provided only junctions, with no quality scores. The method was immunoSEQ multiplex PCR; TCRdb's version includes in-frame clones alone and lacks a portion of them. V and J calls plus clone size are reproduced from that table; the DNA served to infer D and trimming. The data hold roughly 510,000 clones, with 75% to 80% observed a single time. Each of the donors was a healthy adult who was HIV-negative and had not had a recent acute infection or vaccination. Trimming left V 6 bases short and J 4 bases short, with 18 bases between. Germline CDR1 is MNHEY and CDR2 is SVGAGI. The CDR3 has 15 residues.

V and J are TRBV6-5 and TRBJ2-5; D may be TRBD1 (5 bases). The sample was PBMCs. The source is a woman aged 40 to 55 in good health. Some clones in this sample may be carry-over from other donors' samples. The CDR3 coding sequence is TGTGCCAGCAGCTACACGCAGGGCCGGACAGAGACCCAGTACTTC. Translated: CASSYTQGRTETQYF.